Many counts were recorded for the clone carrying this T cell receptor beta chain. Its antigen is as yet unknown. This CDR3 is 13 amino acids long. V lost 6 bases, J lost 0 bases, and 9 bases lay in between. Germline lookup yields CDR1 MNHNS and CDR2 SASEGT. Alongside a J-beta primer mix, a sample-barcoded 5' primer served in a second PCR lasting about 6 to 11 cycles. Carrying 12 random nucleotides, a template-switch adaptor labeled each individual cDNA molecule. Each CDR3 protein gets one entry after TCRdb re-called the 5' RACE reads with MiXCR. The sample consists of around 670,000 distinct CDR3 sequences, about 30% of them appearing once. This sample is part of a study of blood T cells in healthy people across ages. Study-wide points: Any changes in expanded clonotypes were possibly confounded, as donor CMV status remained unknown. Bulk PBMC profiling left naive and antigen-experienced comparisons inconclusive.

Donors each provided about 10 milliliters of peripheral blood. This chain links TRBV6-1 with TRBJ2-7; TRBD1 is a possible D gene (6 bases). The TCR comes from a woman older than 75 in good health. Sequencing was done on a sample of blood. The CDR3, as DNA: TGTGCCAGCAGCCGGACAGACTCCTACGAGCAGTACTTC. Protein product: CASSRTDSYEQYF.